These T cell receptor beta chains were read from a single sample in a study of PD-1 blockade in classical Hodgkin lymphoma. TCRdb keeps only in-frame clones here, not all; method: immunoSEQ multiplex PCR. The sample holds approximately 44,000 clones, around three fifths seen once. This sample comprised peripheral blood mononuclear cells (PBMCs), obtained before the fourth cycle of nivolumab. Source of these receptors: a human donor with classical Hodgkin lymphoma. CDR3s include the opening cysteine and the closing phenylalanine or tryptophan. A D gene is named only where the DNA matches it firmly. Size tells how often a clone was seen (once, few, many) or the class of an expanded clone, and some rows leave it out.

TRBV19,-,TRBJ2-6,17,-,TGTGCCAGTAGCAGACAGGCAGCAAGCTCTGGGGCCAACGTCCTGACTTTC,CASSRQAASSGANVLTF
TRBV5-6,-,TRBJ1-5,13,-,TGTGCCAGCAGCTTCGACCGCAATCAGCCCCAGCATTTT,CASSFDRNQPQHF
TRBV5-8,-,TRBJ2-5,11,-,TGTGCCAGCAGCTTTCAAGAGACCCAGTACTTC,CASSFQETQYF
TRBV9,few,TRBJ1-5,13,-,TGTGCCAGCAGCTCGGAAGCAGGTCAGCCCCAGCATTTT,CASSSEAGQPQHF
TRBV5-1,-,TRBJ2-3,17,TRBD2,TGCGCCAGCAGCTTGGAGGGGACTAGCGGGATCAGAGATACGCAGTATTTT,CASSLEGTSGIRDTQYF
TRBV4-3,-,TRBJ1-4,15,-,TGCGCCAGCAGCCAAGATGGGACACGGGGTGAAAAACTGTTTTTT,CASSQDGTRGEKLFF
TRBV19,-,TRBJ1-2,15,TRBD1,TGTGCCAGTAGTATGTCACAGGGGGGCCTCTATGGCTACACCTTC,CASSMSQGGLYGYTF
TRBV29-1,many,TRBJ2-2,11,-,TGCAGCGTTGCAGGGACCGGGGAGCTGTTTTTT,CSVAGTGELFF
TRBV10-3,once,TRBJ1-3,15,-,TGTGCCATCACCCGGGACGCCGGGGCTGGAAACACCATATATTTT,CAITRDAGAGNTIYF
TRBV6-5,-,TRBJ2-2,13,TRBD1,TGTGCCAGCAGCCAGACAGGGACCGGGGAGCTGTTTTTT,CASSQTGTGELFF
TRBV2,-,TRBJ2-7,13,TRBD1,TGTGCCAGCATTCTGGGCAGGGGGCATGAGCAGTACTTC,CASILGRGHEQYF
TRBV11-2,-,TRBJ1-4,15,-,TGTGCCAGCAGCTCTGGCGGACAGACGAATGAAAAACTGTTTTTT,CASSSGGQTNEKLFF
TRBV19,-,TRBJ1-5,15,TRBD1,TGTGCCAGTAGTAGCGACAGGGGAAGGAATCAGCCCCAGCATTTT,CASSSDRGRNQPQHF
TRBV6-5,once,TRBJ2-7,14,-,TGTGCCAGCAGTTACTCGGCGGGGATCTACGAGCAGTACTTC,CASSYSAGIYEQYF
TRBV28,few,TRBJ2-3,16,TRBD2,TGTGCCAGCAGTTTAGGTCGGGACTACCTCACAGATACGCAGTATTTT,CASSLGRDYLTDTQYF
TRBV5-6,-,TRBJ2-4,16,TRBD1,TGTGCCAGCAGCTTGATGCAGGGGGTAGCCAAAAACATTCAGTACTTC,CASSLMQGVAKNIQYF
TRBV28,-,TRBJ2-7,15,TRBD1,TGTGCCAGCAGTTTAGGAGACAGGGTATCCTACGAGCAGTACTTC,CASSLGDRVSYEQYF
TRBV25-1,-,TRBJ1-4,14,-,TGTGCCAGCAGTTTGACAGGAACCTCTGAAAAACTGTTTTTT,CASSLTGTSEKLFF
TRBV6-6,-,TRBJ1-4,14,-,TGTGCCAGCAATTCTCGTGGGGAGGGTGAAAAACTGTTTTTT,CASNSRGEGEKLFF
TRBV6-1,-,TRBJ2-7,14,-,TGTGCCAGCAGTCCGGGCTGGAGCTCCTACGAGCAGTACTTC,CASSPGWSSYEQYF
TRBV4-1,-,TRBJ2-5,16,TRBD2,TGCGCCAGCAGCCAAGTGGAAGCGGGAGGGAAGGAGACCCAGTACTTC,CASSQVEAGGKETQYF
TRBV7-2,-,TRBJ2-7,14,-,TGTGCCAGCAGCTCCATTCCGGGTCCCTACGAGCAGTACTTC,CASSSIPGPYEQYF
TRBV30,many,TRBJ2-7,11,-,TGTGCCTGGAGTGGGTTCTACGAGCAGTACTTC,CAWSGFYEQYF
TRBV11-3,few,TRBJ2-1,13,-,TGTGCCAGCAGCGGGGAATCCTACAATGAGCAGTTCTTC,CASSGESYNEQFF
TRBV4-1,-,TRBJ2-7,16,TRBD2,TGCGCCAGCAGCCAAGATTGGACTAGCGGGACCTACGAGCAGTACTTC,CASSQDWTSGTYEQYF
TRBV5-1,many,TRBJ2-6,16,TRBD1,TGCGCCAGCAGCGGGGGACAGTACTCTGGGGCCAACGTCCTGACTTTC,CASSGGQYSGANVLTF
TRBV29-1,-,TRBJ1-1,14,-,TGCAGCGTTGTGGAGGGCTCGGGGAACACTGAAGCTTTCTTT,CSVVEGSGNTEAFF
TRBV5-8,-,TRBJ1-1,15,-,TGTGCCAGCAGCCCGTGGAGACAGGCGGGACCTGAAGCTTTCTTT,CASSPWRQAGPEAFF
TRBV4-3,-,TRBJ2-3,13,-,TGCGCCAGCAGCCAAGAGCCTTGGGATACGCAGTATTTT,CASSQEPWDTQYF
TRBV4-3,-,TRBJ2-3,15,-,TGCGCCAGCAGCCAGCAGGTGTCGGGCACAGATACGCAGTATTTT,CASSQQVSGTDTQYF
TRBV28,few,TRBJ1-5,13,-,TGTGCCACGTACCGGGACAGCAATCAGCCCCAGCATTTT,CATYRDSNQPQHF
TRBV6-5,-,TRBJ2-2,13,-,TGTGCCAGCACCGACAGTTACACCGGGGAGCTGTTTTTT,CASTDSYTGELFF